These T cell receptor beta chains were read from a single sample in a study of blood T cell repertoires in COVID-19. The repertoire was sequenced with immunoSEQ multiplex PCR; TCRdb's copy has only in-frame clones and lacks some. The table shows roughly 300,000 clones, with 83% occurring only once. The sequencing sample was made of peripheral blood. The receptors come from a woman aged 45-59 years with acute or convalescent COVID-19. The CDR3 runs from the conserved cysteine through the conserved F or W. The order of the fields is clone size, J gene, V gene, D gene, CDR3 protein, CDR3 DNA. The D gene is left open where the match is weak. Some rows mark clone size as missing; the rest say once, few, many or name a class of expanded clone.

size: NA; J: TRBJ2-1; V: TRBV6-2/TRBV6-3; D: TRBD2; CDR3: CASSYSSVAGYNEQFF; DNA: TGTGCCAGCAGTTACTCGTCGGTAGCGGGGTACAATGAGCAGTTCTTC
size: NA; J: TRBJ2-5; V: TRBV6-4; D: NA; CDR3: CASSDGPAETQYF; DNA: TGTGCCAGCAGTGACGGGCCCGCCGAGACCCAGTACTTC
size: NA; J: TRBJ2-7; V: TRBV10-2; D: TRBD1; CDR3: CASRGTGPYEQYF; DNA: TGCGCCAGCCGCGGGACAGGGCCCTACGAGCAGTACTTC
size: NA; J: TRBJ1-1; V: TRBV18; D: NA; CDR3: CASSPNWESLLNTEAFF; DNA: TGTGCCAGCTCACCAAATTGGGAGAGCCTTTTGAACACTGAAGCTTTCTTT
size: NA; J: TRBJ1-1; V: TRBV7-2; D: NA; CDR3: CASSPMTVRNTEAFF; DNA: TGTGCCAGCAGCCCAATGACAGTTCGTAACACTGAAGCTTTCTTT
size: NA; J: TRBJ2-1; V: TRBV7-8; D: NA; CDR3: CASSLSRSPGASYNEQFF; DNA: TGTGCCAGCAGCCTATCGAGAAGTCCGGGAGCGTCTTACAATGAGCAGTTCTTC
size: NA; J: TRBJ1-2; V: TRBV29-1; D: NA; CDR3: CSVERGGDGYTF; DNA: TGCAGCGTTGAAAGAGGGGGGGATGGCTACACCTTC
size: NA; J: TRBJ2-1; V: TRBV7-7; D: NA; CDR3: CASSPTGQPYNEQFF; DNA: TGTGCCAGCAGCCCAACGGGACAACCATACAATGAGCAGTTCTTC
size: NA; J: TRBJ1-1; V: TRBV6-5; D: TRBD1; CDR3: CASRWDRSTEAFF; DNA: TGTGCCAGCAGGTGGGACAGGAGCACTGAAGCTTTCTTT
size: NA; J: TRBJ1-6; V: TRBV14; D: NA; CDR3: CASSQYPGVPPLHF; DNA: TGTGCCAGCAGCCAGTACCCAGGGGTCCCACCCCTCCACTTT
size: many; J: TRBJ2-7; V: TRBV11-1; D: TRBD2; CDR3: CASSLTLAEGYEQYF; DNA: TGTGCCAGCAGCTTAACACTAGCGGAAGGCTACGAGCAGTACTTC
size: once; J: TRBJ1-3; V: TRBV2; D: NA; CDR3: CASRTTGLSGNTIYF; DNA: TGTGCCAGCAGGACAACAGGCCTCTCTGGAAACACCATATATTTT
size: NA; J: TRBJ2-3; V: TRBV12-5; D: NA; CDR3: CASRWGTSTPDTQYF; DNA: TGTGCTTCCCGGTGGGGCACTTCTACTCCAGATACGCAGTATTTT
size: NA; J: TRBJ1-1; V: TRBV19; D: TRBD1; CDR3: CASSILPGQGNTEAFF; DNA: TGTGCCAGTAGTATACTTCCGGGACAGGGGAACACTGAAGCTTTCTTT
size: NA; J: TRBJ1-4; V: TRBV28; D: NA; CDR3: CASQSWAEKLFF; DNA: TGTGCCAGCCAAAGCTGGGCAGAAAAACTGTTTTTT
size: NA; J: TRBJ2-3; V: TRBV6-5; D: NA; CDR3: CASSGSTDTQYF; DNA: TGTGCCAGCAGCGGGAGTACAGATACGCAGTATTTT